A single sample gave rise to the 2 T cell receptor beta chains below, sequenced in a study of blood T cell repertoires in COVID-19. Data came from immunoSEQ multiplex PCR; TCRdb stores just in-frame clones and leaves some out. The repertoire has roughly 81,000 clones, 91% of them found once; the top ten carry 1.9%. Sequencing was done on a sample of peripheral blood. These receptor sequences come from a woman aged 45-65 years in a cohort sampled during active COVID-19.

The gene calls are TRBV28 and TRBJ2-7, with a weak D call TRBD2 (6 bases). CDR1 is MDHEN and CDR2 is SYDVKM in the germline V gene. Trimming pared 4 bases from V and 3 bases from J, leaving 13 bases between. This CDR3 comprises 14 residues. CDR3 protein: CASSSPGLVYEQYF. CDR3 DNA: TGTGCCAGCAGTTCTCCGGGACTTGTCTACGAGCAGTACTTC.

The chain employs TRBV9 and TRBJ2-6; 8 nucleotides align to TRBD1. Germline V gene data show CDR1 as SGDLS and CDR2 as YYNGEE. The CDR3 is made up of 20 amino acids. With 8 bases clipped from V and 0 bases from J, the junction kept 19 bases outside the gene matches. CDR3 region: CASGRSVGGQDYSGANVLTF. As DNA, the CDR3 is TGTGCCAGTGGGAGGTCCGTGGGGGGACAGGATTACTCTGGGGCCAACGTCCTGACTTTC.